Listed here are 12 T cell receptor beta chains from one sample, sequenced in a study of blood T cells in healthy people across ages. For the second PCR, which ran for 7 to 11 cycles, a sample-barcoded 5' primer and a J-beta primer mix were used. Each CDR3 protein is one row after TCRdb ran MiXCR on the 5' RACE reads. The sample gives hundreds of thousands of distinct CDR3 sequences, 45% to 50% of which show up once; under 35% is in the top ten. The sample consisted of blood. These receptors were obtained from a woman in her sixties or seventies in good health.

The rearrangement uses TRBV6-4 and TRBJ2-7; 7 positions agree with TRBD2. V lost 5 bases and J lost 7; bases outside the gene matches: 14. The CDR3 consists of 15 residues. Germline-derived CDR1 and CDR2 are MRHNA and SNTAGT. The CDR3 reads CASSTLAVARNEQYF. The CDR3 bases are TGTGCCAGCAGTACCCTAGCGGTAGCAAGGAATGAGCAGTACTTC.

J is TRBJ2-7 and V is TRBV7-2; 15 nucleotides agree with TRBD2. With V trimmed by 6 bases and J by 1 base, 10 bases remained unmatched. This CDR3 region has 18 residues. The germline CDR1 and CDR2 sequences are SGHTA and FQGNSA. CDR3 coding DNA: TGTGCCAGCAGGCGCCCCGGGACTAGCGGGGGGATGTCCTACGAGCAGTACTTC. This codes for CASRRPGTSGGMSYEQYF.

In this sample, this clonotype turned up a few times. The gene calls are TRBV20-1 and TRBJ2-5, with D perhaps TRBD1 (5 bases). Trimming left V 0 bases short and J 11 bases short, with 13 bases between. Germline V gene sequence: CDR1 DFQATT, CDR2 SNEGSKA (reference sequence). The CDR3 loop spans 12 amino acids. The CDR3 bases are TGCAGTGCTAGAGATCAAGGGGTCGTGCAGTACTTC. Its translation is CSARDQGVVQYF.

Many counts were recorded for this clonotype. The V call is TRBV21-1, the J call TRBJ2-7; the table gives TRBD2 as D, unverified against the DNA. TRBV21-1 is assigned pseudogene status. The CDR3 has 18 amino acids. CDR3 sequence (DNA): TGTGCCAGCAGCAAAAACAATTTGGAACTAGCGGCGACCTACGAGCAGTACTTC. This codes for CASSKNNLELAATYEQYF.

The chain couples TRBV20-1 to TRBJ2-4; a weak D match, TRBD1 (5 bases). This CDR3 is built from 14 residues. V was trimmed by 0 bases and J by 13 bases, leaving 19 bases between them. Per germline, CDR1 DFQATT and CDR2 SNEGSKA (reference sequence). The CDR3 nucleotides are TGCAGTGCTAGAGATCAGGGCACGTCTTACGGGCAGTACTTC. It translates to CSARDQGTSYGQYF.

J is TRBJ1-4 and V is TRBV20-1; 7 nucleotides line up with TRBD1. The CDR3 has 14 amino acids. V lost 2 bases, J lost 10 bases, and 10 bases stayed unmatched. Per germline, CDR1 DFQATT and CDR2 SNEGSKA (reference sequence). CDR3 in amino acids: CSARSVDRDGKLFF. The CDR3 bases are TGCAGTGCTAGATCCGTCGACAGGGATGGAAAACTGTTTTTT.

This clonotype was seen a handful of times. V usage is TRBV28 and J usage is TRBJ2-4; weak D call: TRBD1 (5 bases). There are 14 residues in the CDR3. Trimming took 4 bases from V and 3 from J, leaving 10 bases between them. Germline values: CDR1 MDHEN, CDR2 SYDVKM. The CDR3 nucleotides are TGTGCCAGCAGTTCCAGGGTTATCAAAAACATTCAGTACTTC. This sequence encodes CASSSRVIKNIQYF. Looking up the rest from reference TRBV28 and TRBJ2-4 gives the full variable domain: DVKVTQSSRYLVKRTGEKVFLECVQDMDHENMFWYRQDPGLGLRLIYFSYDVKMKEKGDIPEGYSVSREKKERFSLILESASTNQTSMYLCASSSRVIKNIQYFGAGTRLSVL.

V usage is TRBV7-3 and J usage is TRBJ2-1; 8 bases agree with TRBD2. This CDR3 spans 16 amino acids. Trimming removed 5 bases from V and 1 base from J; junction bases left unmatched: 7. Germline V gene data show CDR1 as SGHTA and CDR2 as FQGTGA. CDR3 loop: CASSPSGGDSYNEQFF. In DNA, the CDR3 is TGTGCCAGCAGCCCCTCCGGGGGGGATTCCTACAATGAGCAGTTCTTC.

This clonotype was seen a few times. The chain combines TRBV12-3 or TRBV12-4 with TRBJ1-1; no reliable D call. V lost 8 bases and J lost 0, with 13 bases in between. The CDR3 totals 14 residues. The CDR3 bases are TGTGCCAGCGTGAAATCCCTTATGAACACTGAAGCTTTCTTT. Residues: CASVKSLMNTEAFF.

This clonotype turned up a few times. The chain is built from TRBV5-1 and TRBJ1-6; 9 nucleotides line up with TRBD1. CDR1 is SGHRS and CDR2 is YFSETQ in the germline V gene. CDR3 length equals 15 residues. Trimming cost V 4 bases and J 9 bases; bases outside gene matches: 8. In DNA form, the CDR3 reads TGCGCCAGCAGCGCGGCGGGACAGGGAAGTTCACCCCTCCACTTT. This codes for CASSAAGQGSSPLHF.

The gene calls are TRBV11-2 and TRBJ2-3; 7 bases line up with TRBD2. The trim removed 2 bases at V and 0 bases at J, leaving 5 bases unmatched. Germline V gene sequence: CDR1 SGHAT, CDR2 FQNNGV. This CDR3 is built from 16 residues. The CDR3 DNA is TGTGCCAGCAGCTTATACGGGAGGCTCAGCACAGATACGCAGTATTTT. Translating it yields CASSLYGRLSTDTQYF.

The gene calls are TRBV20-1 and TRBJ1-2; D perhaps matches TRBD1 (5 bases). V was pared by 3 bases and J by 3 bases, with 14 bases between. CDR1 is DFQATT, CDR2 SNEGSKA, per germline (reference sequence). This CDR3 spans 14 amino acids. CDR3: CSASSGVWHYGYTF. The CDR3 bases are TGCAGTGCTAGTTCGGGGGTGTGGCACTATGGCTACACCTTC.